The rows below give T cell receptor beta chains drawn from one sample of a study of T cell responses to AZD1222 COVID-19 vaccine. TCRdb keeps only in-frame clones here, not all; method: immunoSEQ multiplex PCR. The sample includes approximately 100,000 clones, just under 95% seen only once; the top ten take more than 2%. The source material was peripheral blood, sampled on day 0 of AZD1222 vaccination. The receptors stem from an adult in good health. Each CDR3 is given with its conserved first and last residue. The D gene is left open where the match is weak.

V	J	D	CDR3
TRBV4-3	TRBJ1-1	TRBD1	CASSPQTGTGTEAFF
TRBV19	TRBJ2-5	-	CASSNPGLGETQYF
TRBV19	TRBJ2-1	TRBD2	CASGLAEPYNEQFF
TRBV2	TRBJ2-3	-	CASTRGGSTDTQYF
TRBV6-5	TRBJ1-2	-	CASSRGPSNYGYTF
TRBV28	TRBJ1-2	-	CASSMGTNYGYTF
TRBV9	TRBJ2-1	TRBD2	CASSVGWAGVYNEQFF
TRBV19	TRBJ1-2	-	CASSFTQGDLYGYTF
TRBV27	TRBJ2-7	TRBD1	CASSLTGGEQYF
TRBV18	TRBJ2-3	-	CASSDRGSSTDTQYF
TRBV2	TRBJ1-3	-	CAFGERVYSGNTIYF
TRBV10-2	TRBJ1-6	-	CASTLGGTLHF
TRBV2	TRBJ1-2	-	CASKWGNYGYTF
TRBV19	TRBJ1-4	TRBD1	CAGRRTGTGDEKLFF
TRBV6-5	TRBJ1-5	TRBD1	CASSRTGDQPQHF
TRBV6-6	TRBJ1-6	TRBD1	CASSQRTGGKFNNSPLHF
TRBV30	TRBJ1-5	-	CAWGTGTSNQPQHF
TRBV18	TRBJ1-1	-	CASSVGGNTEAFF
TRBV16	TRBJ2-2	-	CASSPFRDTGELFF
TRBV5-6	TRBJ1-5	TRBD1	CASSHKDRVKQPQHF
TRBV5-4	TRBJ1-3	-	CASSLGSGSGNTIYF
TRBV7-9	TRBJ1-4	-	CASTSGSFFEKLFF
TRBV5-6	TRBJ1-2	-	CASSYRQAPNYGYTF
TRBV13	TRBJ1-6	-	CASSPAGWKTYNSPLHF
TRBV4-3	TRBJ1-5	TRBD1	CASSQVTGGQPQHF
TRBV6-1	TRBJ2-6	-	CASSEGDGANVLTF
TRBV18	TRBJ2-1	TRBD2	CASSPITSGGPEQFF
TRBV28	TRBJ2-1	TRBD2	CASSLPGLAVYNEQFF
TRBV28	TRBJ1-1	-	CATGDTMNTEAFF
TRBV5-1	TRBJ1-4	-	CASSLGAGPGKLFF
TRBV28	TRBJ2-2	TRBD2	CASSLGTSGRADTGELFF
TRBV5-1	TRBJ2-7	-	CASSLNVAGASDYEQYF
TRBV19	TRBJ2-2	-	CASSIGQGDDTGELFF
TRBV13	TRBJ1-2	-	CASSLGTNYGYTF
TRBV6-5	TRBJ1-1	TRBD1	CASTRQGEAFF
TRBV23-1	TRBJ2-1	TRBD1	CASSQSKDRDEQFF
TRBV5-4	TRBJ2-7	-	CASSLGGPISYEQYF
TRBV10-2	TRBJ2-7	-	CASSELKPNYEQYF
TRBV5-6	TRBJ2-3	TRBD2	CASSPRTSGSADTQYF
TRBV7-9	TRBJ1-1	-	CASSLVTGSEAFF
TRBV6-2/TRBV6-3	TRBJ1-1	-	CASSYPRTGLGTEAFF